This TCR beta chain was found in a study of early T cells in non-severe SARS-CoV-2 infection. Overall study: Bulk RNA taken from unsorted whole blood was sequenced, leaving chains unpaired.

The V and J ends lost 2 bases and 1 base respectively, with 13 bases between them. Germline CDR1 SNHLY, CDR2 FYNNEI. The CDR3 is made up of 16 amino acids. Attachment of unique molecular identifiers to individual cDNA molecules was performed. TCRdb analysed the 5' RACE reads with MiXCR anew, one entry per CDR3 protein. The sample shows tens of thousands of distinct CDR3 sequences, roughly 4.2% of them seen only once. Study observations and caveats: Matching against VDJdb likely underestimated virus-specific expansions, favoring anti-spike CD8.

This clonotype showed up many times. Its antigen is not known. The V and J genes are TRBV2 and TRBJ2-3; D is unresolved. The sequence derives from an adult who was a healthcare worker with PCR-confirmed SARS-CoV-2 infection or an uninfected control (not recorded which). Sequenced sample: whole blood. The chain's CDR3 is CASSEFLGGGTDTQYF. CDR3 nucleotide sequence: TGTGCCAGCAGTGAATTTTTGGGTGGCGGCACAGATACGCAGTATTTT.